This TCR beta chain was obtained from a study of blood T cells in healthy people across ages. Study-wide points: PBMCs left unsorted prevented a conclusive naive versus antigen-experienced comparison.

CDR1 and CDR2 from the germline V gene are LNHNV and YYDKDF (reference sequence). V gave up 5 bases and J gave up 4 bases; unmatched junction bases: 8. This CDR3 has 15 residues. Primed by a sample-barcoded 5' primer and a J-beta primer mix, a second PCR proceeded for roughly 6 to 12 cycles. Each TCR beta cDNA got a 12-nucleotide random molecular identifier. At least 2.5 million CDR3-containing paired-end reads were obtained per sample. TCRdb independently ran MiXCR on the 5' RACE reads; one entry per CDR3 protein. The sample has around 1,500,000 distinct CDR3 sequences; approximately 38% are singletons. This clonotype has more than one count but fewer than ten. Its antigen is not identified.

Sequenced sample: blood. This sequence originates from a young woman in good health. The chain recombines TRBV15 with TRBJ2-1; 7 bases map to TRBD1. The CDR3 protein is CATSGRDSSYNEQFF. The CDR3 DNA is TGTGCCACCAGCGGCCGGGACAGCTCGTACAATGAGCAGTTCTTC. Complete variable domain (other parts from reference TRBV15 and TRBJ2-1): DAMVIQNPRYQVTQFGKPVTLSCSQTLNHNVMYWYQQKSSQAPKLLFHYYDKDFNNEADTPDNFQSRRPNTSFCFLDIRSPGLGDTAMYLCATSGRDSSYNEQFFGPGTRLTVL.